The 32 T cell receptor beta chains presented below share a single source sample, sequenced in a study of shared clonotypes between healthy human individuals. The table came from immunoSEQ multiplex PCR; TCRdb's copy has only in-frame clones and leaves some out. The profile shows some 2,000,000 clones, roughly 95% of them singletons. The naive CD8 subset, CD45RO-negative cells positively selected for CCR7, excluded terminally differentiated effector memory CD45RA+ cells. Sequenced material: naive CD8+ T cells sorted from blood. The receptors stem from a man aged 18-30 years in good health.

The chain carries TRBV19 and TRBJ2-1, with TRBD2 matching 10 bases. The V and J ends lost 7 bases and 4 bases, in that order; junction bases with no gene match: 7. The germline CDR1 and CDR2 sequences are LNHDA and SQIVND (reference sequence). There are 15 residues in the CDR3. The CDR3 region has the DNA TGTGCCAGTACCCCGAGTAGCGGGGGGTACAATGAGCAGTTCTTC. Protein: CASTPSSGGYNEQFF.

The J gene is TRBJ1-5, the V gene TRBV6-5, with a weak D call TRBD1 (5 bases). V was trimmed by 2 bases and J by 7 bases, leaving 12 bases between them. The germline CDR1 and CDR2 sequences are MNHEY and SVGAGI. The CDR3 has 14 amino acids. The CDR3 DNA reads TGTGCCAGCAGTTACGTAGAGGGACCCCAGCCCCAGCATTTT. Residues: CASSYVEGPQPQHF.

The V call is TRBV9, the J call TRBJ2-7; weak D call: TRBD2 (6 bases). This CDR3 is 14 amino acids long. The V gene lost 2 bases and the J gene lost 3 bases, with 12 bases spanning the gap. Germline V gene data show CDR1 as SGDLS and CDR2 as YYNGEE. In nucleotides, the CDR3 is TGTGCCAGCAGCGTGGGGGAGGTGATCTACGAGCAGTACTTC. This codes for CASSVGEVIYEQYF.

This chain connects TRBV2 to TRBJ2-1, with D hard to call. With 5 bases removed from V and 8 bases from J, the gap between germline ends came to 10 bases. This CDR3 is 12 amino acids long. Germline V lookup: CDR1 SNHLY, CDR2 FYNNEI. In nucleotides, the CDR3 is TGTGCCAGCAGTATGGACGCGGATGAGCAGTTCTTC. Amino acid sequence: CASSMDADEQFF.

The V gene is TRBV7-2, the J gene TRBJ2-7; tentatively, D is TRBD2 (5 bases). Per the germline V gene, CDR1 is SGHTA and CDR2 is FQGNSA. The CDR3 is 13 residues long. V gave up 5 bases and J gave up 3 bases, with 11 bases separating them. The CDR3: CASSEGAVYEQYF. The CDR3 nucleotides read TGTGCCAGCAGCGAGGGCGCCGTCTACGAGCAGTACTTC.

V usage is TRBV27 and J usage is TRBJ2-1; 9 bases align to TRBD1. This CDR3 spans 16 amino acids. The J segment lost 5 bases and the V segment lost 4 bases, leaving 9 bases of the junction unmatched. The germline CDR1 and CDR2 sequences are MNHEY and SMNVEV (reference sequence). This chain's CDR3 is CASSSTGTGFDNEQFF. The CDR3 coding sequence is TGTGCCAGCAGTTCCACCGGGACAGGGTTCGACAATGAGCAGTTCTTC.

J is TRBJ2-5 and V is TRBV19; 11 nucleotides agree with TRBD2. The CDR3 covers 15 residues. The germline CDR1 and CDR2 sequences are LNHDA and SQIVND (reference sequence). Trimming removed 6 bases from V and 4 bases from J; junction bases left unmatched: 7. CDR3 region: CASSQTSGKGETQYF. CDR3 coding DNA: TGTGCCAGTAGCCAGACTAGCGGGAAGGGAGAGACCCAGTACTTC.

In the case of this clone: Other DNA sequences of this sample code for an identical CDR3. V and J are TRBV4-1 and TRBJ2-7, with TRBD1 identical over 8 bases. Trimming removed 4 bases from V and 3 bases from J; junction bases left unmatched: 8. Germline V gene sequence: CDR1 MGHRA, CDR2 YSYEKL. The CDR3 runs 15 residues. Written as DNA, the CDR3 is TGCGCCAGCAGCCCTGGAGGGACAGGAATCTACGAGCAGTACTTC. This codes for CASSPGGTGIYEQYF.

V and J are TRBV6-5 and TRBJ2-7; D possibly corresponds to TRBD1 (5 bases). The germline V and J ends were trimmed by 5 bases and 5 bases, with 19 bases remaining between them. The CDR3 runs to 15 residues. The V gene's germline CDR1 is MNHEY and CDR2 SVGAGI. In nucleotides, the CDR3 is TGTGCCAGCAGTCCCCTCCAGGGCTCCTGGGACGAGCAGTACTTC. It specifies CASSPLQGSWDEQYF.

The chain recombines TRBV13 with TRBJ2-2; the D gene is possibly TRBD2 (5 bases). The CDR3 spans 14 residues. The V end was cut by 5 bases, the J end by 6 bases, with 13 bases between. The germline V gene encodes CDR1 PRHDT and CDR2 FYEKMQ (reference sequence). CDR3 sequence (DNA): TGTGCCAGCAGCGCGGTAACTAGTGCCGGGGAGCTGTTTTTT. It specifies CASSAVTSAGELFF. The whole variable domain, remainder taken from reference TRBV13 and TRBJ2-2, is AAGVIQSPRHLIKEKRETATLKCYPIPRHDTVYWYQQGPGQDPQFLISFYEKMQSDKGSIPDRFSAQQFSDYHSELNMSSLELGDSALYFCASSAVTSAGELFFGEGSRLTVL.

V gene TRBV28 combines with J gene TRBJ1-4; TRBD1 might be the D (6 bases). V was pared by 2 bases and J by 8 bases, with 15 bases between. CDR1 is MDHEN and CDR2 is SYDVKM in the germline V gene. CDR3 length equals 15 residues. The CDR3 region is CASSLITGIGEKLFF. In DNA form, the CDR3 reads TGTGCCAGCAGTTTAATCACAGGGATCGGGGAAAAACTGTTTTTT.

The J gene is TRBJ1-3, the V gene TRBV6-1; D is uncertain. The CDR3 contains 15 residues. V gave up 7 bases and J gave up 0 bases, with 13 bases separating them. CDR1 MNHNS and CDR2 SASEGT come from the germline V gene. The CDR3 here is CASMEDLGSGNTIYF. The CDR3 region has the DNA TGTGCCAGCATGGAGGATCTGGGCTCTGGAAACACCATATATTTT.

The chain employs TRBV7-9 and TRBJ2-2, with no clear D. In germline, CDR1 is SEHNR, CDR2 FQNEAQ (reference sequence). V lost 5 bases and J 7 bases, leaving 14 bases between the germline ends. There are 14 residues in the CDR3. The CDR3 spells CASSPPTPGGELFF. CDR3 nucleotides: TGTGCCAGCAGCCCGCCGACCCCCGGCGGGGAGCTGTTTTTT.

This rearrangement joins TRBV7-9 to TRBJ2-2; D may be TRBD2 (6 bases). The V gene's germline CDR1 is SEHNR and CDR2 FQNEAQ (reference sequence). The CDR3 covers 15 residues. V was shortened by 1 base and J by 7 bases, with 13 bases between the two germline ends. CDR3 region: CASSLVPSDGGELFF. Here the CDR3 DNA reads TGTGCCAGCAGCTTAGTCCCTAGCGACGGCGGGGAGCTGTTTTTT.

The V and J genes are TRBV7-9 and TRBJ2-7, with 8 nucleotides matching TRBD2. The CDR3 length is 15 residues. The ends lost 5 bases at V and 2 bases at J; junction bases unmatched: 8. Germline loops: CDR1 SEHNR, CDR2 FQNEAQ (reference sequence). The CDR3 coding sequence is TGTGCCAGCAGCAGTACTAGCGGAGATCCCTACGAGCAGTACTTC. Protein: CASSSTSGDPYEQYF.

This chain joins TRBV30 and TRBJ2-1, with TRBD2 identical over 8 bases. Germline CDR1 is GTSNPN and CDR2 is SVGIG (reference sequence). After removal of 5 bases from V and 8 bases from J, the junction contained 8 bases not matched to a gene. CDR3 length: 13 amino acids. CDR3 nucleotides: TGTGCCTGGGGACTACCCGGGAGGGATGAGCAGTTCTTC. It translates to CAWGLPGRDEQFF.

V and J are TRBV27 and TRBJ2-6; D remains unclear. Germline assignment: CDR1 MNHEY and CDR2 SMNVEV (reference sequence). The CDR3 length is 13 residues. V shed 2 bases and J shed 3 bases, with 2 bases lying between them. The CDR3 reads CASSLIGANVLTF. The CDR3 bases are TGTGCCAGCAGTTTAATTGGGGCCAACGTCCTGACTTTC.

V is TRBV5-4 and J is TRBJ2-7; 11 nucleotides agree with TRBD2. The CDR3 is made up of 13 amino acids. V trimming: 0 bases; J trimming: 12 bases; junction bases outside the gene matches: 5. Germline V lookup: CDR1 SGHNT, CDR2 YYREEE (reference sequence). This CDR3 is CASSLGLAGGWYF. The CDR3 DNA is TGTGCCAGCAGCTTGGGGCTAGCGGGAGGTTGGTACTTC.

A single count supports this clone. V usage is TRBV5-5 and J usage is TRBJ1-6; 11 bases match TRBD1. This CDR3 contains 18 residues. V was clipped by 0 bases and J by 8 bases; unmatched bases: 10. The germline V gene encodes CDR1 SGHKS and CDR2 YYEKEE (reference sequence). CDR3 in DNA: TGTGCCAGCAGCTTGGTCCCCTGGACAGGGGGCCAGGATTCACCCCTCCACTTT. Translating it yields CASSLVPWTGGQDSPLHF.

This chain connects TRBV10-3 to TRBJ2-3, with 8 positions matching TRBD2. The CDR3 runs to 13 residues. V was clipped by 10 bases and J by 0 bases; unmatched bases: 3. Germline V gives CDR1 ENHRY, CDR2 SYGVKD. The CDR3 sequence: CATGGGSTDTQYF. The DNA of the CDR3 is TGTGCCACCGGGGGGGGGAGCACAGATACGCAGTATTTT.

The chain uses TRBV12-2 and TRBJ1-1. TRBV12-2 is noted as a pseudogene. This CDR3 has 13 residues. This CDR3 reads CARRPFGGEEAFF. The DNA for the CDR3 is TGTGCAAGACGACCCTTTGGAGGGGAGGAAGCTTTCTTT.

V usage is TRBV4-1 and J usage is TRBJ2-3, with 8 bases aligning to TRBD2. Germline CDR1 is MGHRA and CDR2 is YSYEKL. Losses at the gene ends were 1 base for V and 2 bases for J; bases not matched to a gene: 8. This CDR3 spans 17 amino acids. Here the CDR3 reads CASSQGGPGGLTDTQYF. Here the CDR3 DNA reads TGCGCCAGCAGCCAAGGGGGGCCGGGAGGGCTCACAGATACGCAGTATTTT.

In DNA, the CDR3 is TGCGCCAGCAGTGTTGGGGTAACCTATGGCTACACCTTC. This sequence encodes CASSVGVTYGYTF. The chain combines TRBV10-2 with TRBJ1-2; no definite D call. Trimming left V 4 bases short and J 4 bases short, with 10 bases between. This CDR3 has 13 residues. The germline V gene has CDR1 WSHSY and CDR2 SAAADI.

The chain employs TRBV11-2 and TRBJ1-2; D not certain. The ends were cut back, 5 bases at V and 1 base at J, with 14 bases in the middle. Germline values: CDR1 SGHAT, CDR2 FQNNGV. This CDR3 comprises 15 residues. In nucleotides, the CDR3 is TGTGCCAGCAGCCCCTCGGTGACGGTTAACTATGGCTACACCTTC. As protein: CASSPSVTVNYGYTF.

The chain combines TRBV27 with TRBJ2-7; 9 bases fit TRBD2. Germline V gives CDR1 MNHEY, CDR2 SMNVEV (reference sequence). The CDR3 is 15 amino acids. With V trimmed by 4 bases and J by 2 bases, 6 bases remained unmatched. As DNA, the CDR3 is TGTGCCAGCAGTTACCTAGCGGGAACGGCCTACGAGCAGTACTTC. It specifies CASSYLAGTAYEQYF.

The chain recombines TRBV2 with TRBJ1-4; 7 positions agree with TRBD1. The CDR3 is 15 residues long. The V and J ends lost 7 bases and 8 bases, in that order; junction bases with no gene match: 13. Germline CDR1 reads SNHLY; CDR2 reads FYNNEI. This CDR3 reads CASTPPDRVQEKLFF. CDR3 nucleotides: TGTGCCAGCACTCCTCCCGACAGGGTCCAGGAAAAACTGTTTTTT.

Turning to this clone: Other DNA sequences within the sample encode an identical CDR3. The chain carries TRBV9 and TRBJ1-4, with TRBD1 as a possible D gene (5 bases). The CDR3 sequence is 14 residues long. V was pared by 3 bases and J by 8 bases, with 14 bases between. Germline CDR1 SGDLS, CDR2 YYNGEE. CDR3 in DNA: TGTGCCAGCAGCGGGACCGGGGGTGGGGAAAAACTGTTTTTT. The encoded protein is CASSGTGGGEKLFF.

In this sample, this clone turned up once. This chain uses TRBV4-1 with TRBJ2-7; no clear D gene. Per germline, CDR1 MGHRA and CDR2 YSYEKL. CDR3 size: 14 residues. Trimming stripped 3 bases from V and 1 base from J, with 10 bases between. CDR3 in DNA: TGCGCCAGCAGCCACAGAGAACCGTCCTACGAGCAGTACTTC. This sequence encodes CASSHREPSYEQYF.

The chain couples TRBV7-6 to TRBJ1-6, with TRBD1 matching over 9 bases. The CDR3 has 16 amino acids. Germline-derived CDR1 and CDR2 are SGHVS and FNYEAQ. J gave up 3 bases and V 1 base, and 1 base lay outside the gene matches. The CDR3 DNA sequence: TGTGCCAGCAGCTTAGGGACAGGGGTCTATAATTCACCCCTCCACTTT. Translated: CASSLGTGVYNSPLHF.

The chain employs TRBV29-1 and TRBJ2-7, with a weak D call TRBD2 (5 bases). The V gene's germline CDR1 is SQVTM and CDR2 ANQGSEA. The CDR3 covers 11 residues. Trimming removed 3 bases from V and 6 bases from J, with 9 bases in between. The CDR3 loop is CSVEEDFEQYF. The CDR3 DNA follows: TGCAGCGTTGAGGAGGATTTCGAGCAGTACTTC.

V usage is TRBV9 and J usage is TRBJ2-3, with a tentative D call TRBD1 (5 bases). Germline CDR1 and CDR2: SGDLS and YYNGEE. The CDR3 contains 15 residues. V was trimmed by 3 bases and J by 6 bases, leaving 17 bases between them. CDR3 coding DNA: TGTGCCAGCAGCGACGCAACAGGCGGTACGGATACGCAGTATTTT. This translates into CASSDATGGTDTQYF.

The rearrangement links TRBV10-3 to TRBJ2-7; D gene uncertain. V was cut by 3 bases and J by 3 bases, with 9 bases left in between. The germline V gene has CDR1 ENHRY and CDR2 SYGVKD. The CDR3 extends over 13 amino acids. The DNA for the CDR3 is TGTGCCATCAGTGACACAAACAACTACGAGCAGTACTTC. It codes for CAISDTNNYEQYF.